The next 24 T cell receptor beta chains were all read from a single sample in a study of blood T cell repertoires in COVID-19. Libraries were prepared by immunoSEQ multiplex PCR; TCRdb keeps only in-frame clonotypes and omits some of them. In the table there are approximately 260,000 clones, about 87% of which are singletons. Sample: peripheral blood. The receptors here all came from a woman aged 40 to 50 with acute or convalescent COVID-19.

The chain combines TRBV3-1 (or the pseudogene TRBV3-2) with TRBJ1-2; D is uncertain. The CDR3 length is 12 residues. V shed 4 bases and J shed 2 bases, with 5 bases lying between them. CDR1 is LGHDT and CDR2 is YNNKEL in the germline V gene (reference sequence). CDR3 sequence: CASSLENYGYTF. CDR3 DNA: TGTGCCAGCAGCCTCGAGAACTATGGCTACACCTTC.

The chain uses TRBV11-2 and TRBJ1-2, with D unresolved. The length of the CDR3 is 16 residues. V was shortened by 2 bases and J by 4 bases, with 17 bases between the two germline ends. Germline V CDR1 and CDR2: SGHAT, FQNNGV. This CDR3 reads CASSLMEVPAGYGYTF. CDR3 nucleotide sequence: TGTGCCAGCAGCTTAATGGAGGTCCCGGCGGGCTATGGCTACACCTTC.

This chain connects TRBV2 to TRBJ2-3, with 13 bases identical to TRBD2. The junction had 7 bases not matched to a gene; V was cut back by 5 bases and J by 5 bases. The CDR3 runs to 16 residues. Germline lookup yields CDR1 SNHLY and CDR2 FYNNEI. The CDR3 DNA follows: TGTGCCAGCAGTTCCACAAGGACTAGCGGGGGAGATACGCAGTATTTT. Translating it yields CASSSTRTSGGDTQYF.

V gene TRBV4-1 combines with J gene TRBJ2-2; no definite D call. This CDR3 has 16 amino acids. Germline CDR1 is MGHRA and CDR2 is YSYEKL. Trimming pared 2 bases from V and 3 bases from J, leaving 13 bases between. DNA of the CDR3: TGCGCCAGCAGCCAATTTTTGCGGATTGACACCGGGGAGCTGTTTTTT. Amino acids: CASSQFLRIDTGELFF.

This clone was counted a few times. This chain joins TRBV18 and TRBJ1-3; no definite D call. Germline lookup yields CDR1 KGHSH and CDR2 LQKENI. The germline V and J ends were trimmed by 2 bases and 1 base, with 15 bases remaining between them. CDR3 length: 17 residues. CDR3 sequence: CASSPSSQAGSGNTIYF. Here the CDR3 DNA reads TGTGCCAGCTCACCAAGTTCGCAGGCTGGATCTGGAAACACCATATATTTT.

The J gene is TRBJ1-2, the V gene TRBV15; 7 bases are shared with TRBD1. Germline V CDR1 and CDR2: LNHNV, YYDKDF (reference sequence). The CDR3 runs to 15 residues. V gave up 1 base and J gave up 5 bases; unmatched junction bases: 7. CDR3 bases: TGTGCCACCAGCAGAGGGACAGGTAGCGGTTATGGCTACACCTTC. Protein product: CATSRGTGSGYGYTF.

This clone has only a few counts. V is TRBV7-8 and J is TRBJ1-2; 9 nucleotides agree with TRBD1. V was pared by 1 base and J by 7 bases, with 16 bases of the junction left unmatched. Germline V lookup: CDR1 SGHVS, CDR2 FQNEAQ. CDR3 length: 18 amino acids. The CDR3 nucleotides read TGTGCCAGCAGCTTAGAAATTTTGGGACAGGGTCCCTCGGGTGGCTACACCTTC. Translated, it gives CASSLEILGQGPSGGYTF. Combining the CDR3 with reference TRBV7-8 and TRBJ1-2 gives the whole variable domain GAGVSQSPRYKVAKRGQDVALRCDPISGHVSLFWYQQALGQGPEFLTYFQNEAQLDKSGLPSDRFFAERPEGSVSTLKIQRTQQEDSAVYLCASSLEILGQGPSGGYTFGSGTRLTVV.

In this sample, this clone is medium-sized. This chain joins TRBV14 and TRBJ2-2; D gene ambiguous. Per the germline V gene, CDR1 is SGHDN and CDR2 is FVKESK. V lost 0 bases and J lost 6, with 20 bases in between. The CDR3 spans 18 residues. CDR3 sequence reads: CASSQEGPSGRWAGELFF. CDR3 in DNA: TGTGCCAGCAGCCAAGAAGGTCCTTCAGGCCGCTGGGCCGGGGAGCTGTTTTTT.

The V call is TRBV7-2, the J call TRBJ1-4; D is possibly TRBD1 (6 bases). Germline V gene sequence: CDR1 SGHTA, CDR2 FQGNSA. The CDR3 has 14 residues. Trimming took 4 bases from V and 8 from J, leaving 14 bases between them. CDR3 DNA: TGTGCCAGCAGCTCGGAAGGGGGTCGAGAAAAACTGTTTTTT. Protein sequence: CASSSEGGREKLFF.

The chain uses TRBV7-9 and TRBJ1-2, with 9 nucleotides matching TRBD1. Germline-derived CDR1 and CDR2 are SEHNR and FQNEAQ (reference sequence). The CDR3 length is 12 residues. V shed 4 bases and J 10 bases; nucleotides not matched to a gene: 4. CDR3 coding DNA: TGTGCCAGCAGCTCGGGACAGGGTGACTACACCTTC. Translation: CASSSGQGDYTF.

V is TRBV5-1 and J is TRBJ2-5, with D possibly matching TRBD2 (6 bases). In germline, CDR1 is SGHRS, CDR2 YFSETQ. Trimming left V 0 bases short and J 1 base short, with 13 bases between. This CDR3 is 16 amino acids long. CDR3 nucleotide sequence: TGCGCCAGCAGCTTGGGCCATCTGGGGGGCCAAGAGACCCAGTACTTC. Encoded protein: CASSLGHLGGQETQYF. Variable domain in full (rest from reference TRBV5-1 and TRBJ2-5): KAGVTQTPRYLIKTRGQQVTLSCSPISGHRSVSWYQQTPGQGLQFLFEYFSETQRNKGNFPGRFSGRQFSNSRSEMNVSTLELGDSALYLCASSLGHLGGQETQYFGPGTRLLVL.

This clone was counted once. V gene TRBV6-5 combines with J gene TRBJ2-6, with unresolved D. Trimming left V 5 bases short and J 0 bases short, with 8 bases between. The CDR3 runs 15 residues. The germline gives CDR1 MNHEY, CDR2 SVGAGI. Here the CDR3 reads CASSPYSSGANVLTF. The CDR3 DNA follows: TGTGCCAGCAGTCCATACAGCTCTGGGGCCAACGTCCTGACTTTC.

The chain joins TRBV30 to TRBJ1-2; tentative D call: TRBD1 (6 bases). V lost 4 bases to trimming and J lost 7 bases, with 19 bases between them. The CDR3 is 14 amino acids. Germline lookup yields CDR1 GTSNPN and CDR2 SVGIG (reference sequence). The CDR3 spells CAWKLRGGEVGYTF. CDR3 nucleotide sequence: TGTGCCTGGAAACTCAGGGGAGGGGAGGTTGGCTACACCTTC.

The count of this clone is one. CDR3 DNA sequence: TGTGCCAGCACCCCCGGAGTGGGCAATCAGCCCCAGCATTTT. Translated, it gives CASTPGVGNQPQHF. The chain has TRBV6-5 and TRBJ1-5; D uncertain. The CDR3 sequence is 14 residues long. Trimming shortened V by 7 bases and J by 2 bases, and 12 bases separated the two germline ends. Germline V gene data show CDR1 as MNHEY and CDR2 as SVGAGI.

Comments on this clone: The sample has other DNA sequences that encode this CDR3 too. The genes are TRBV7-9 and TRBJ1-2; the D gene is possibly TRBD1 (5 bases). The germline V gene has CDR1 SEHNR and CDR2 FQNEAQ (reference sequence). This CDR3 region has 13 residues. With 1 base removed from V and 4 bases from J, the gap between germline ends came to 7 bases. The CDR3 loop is CASSLGDSYGYTF. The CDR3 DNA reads TGTGCCAGCAGCTTAGGCGACAGCTATGGCTACACCTTC.

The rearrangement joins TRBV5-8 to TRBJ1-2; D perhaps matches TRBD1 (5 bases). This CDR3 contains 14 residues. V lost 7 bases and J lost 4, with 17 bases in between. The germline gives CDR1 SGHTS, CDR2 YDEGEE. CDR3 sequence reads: CASQLSGAPYGYTF. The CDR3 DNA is TGTGCCAGCCAGCTTAGCGGGGCCCCCTATGGCTACACCTTC.

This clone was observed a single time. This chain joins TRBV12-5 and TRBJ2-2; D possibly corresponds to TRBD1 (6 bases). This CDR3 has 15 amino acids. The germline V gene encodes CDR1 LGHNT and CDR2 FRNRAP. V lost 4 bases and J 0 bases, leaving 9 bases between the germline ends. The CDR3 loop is CASGSGQTNTGELFF. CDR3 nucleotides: TGTGCTAGTGGTTCCGGACAGACGAACACCGGGGAGCTGTTTTTT.

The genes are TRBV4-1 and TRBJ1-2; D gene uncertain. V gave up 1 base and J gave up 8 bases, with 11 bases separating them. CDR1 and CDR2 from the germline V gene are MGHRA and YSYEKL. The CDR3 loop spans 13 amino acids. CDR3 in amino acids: CASSQVSGKGYTF. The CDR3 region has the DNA TGCGCCAGCAGCCAAGTGTCGGGGAAGGGCTACACCTTC.

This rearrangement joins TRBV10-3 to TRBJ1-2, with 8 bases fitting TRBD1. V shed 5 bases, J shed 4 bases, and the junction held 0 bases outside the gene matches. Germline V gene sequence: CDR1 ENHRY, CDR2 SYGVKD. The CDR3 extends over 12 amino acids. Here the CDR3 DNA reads TGTGCCATCAGTACAGGGGGCTATGGCTACACCTTC. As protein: CAISTGGYGYTF.

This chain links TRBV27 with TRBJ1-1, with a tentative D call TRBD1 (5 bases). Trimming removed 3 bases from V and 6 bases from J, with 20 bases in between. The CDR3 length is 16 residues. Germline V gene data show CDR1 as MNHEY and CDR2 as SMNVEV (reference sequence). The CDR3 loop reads CASSFSGAGQGAEAFF. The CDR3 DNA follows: TGTGCCAGCAGTTTCTCGGGTGCAGGCCAGGGCGCTGAAGCTTTCTTT.

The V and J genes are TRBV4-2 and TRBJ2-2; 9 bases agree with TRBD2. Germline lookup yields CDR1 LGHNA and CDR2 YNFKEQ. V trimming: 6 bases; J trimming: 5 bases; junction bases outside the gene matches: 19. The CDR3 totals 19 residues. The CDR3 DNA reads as TGTGCCAGCAGTGCCGCCGGAGGGGCGGGGGGGCCGCGGACCGGGGAGCTGTTTTTT. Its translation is CASSAAGGAGGPRTGELFF.

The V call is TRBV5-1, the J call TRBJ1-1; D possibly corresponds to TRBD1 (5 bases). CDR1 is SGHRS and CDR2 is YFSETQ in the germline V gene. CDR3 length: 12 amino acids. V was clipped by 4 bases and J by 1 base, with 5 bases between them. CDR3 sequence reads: CASSTGNTEAFF. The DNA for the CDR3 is TGCGCCAGCAGCACAGGGAACACTGAAGCTTTCTTT.

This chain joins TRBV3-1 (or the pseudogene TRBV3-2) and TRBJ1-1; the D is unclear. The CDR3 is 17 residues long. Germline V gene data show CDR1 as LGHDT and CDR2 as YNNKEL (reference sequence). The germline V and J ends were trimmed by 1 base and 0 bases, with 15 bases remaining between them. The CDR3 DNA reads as TGTGCCAGCAGCCAAGTCCCGTGGGAGAGAATGAACACTGAAGCTTTCTTT. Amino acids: CASSQVPWERMNTEAFF.

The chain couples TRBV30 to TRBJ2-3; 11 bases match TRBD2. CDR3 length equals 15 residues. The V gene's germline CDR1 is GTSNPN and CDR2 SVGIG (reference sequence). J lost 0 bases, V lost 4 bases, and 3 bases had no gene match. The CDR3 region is CAWTSGGTSTDTQYF. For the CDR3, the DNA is TGTGCCTGGACTAGCGGGGGGACTAGCACAGATACGCAGTATTTT.